Listed below are T cell receptor beta chains from one sample, sequenced in a study of cytomegalovirus exposure and HLA in healthy donors. The data were produced by immunoSEQ multiplex PCR, yet TCRdb's version contains in-frame clones alone and is incomplete. The sample yields around 40,000 clones, 68% seen once. The sequenced sample was PBMCs. The receptors shown here come from a man aged 35 to 55 in good health and CMV-seronegative. The CDR3 runs from the conserved cysteine through the conserved F or W. A D gene is named only where the DNA matches it firmly. The size entry is marked missing in some rows and otherwise reads once, few, many or a size class.

D gene	clone size	V gene	J gene	CDR3 protein	CDR3 DNA
.	.	TRBV4-2	TRBJ2-2	CASSQASGNTGELFF	TGTGCCAGCAGCCAAGCCTCAGGGAACACCGGGGAGCTGTTTTTT
TRBD1	.	TRBV29-1	TRBJ2-6	CSVVQGTGANVLTF	TGCAGCGTTGTACAGGGGACTGGGGCCAACGTCCTGACTTTC
.	.	TRBV6-5	TRBJ1-1	CASSRPSTEAFF	TGTGCCAGCAGCCGCCCGAGCACTGAAGCTTTCTTT
.	.	TRBV5-1	TRBJ1-1	CASSSAEQLNTEAFF	TGCGCCAGCAGCTCTGCCGAACAGCTGAACACTGAAGCTTTCTTT
.	.	TRBV27	TRBJ1-2	CASSGAGISSGYTF	TGTGCCAGCAGTGGAGCTGGAATTTCTAGCGGCTACACCTTC
TRBD1	few	TRBV28	TRBJ2-2	CASSTGGRWELFF	TGTGCCAGCAGTACAGGGGGGCGGTGGGAGCTGTTTTTT
TRBD1	.	TRBV28	TRBJ1-1	CASSLGGTGNTEAFF	TGTGCCAGCAGTTTGGGAGGGACAGGGAACACTGAAGCTTTCTTT
TRBD2	.	TRBV29-1	TRBJ2-7	CSVEDWASGGKSYEQYF	TGCAGCGTTGAAGATTGGGCTAGCGGGGGGAAATCCTACGAGCAGTACTTC
TRBD1	.	TRBV30	TRBJ2-5	CAGTGTERETQYF	TGTGCCGGAACCGGGACAGAGAGGGAGACCCAGTACTTC
.	.	TRBV28	TRBJ1-5	CASSSGGSNQPQHF	TGTGCCAGCAGTAGTGGGGGCAGCAATCAGCCCCAGCATTTT
.	.	TRBV14	TRBJ1-6	CASSQDTPYNSPLHF	TGTGCCAGCAGCCAAGACACACCCTATAATTCACCCCTCCACTTT
TRBD2	.	TRBV5-1	TRBJ2-3	CASSYSGGEVTDTQYF	TGCGCCAGCAGCTACAGCGGGGGGGAAGTCACAGATACGCAGTATTTT
.	.	TRBV29-1	TRBJ1-4	CSVEGTTRGEKLFF	TGCAGCGTTGAGGGGACAACGAGGGGTGAAAAACTGTTTTTT
TRBD1	once	TRBV5-8	TRBJ2-7	CASVKGQRYEQYF	TGTGCCAGCGTAAAGGGACAGCGCTACGAGCAGTACTTC
TRBD1	few	TRBV6-5	TRBJ2-7	CASSYPGTGKSYEQYF	TGTGCCAGCAGTTACCCTGGGACAGGGAAATCCTACGAGCAGTACTTC
.	few	TRBV13	TRBJ2-1	CASSLGRGEQFF	TGTGCCAGCAGCTTAGGACGCGGTGAGCAGTTCTTC
.	.	TRBV19	TRBJ2-7	CASSIFAGYEQYF	TGTGCCAGTAGTATTTTCGCGGGATACGAGCAGTACTTC
.	once	TRBV7-2	TRBJ2-1	CASSETTGTPQFF	TGTGCCAGCAGCGAAACCACCGGGACACCACAGTTCTTC
TRBD2	.	TRBV28	TRBJ2-2	CASSLGLAGNTGELFF	TGTGCCAGCAGTCTCGGACTAGCGGGTAACACCGGGGAGCTGTTTTTT
.	few	TRBV13	TRBJ2-5	CASSLGGRQTQYF	TGTGCCAGCAGCTTAGGGGGGCGCCAGACCCAGTACTTC
TRBD2	few	TRBV7-8	TRBJ2-7	CASSPAGLAGVYEQYF	TGTGCCAGCAGCCCCGCCGGACTAGCGGGGGTCTACGAGCAGTACTTC
.	.	TRBV19	TRBJ2-7	CASSIGTGSGYEQYF	TGTGCCAGTAGTATAGGTACAGGGTCCGGCTACGAGCAGTACTTC
.	.	TRBV9	TRBJ1-2	CASSVKNFNYGYTF	TGTGCCAGCAGCGTGAAAAACTTTAACTATGGCTACACCTTC
TRBD1	.	TRBV7-8	TRBJ1-1	CASSTQTGSGYTEAFF	TGTGCCAGCAGCACTCAGACAGGGTCGGGGTACACTGAAGCTTTCTTT
.	.	TRBV30	TRBJ2-3	CAWAQGGGGDTQYF	TGTGCCTGGGCCCAGGGAGGGGGGGGAGATACGCAGTATTTT
TRBD1	few	TRBV10-3	TRBJ1-1	CAISEYGTDRENTEAFF	TGTGCCATCAGTGAGTATGGGACAGATAGAGAGAACACTGAAGCTTTCTTT
TRBD2	.	TRBV5-4	TRBJ2-7	CASSHRTSGFPYEQYF	TGTGCCAGCAGCCACCGGACTAGCGGTTTCCCCTACGAGCAGTACTTC
.	.	TRBV30	TRBJ1-1	CAWRPGRDTEAFF	TGTGCCTGGCGTCCGGGGAGGGACACTGAAGCTTTCTTT
TRBD1	.	TRBV30	TRBJ1-1	CAWNGQVMNTEAFF	TGTGCCTGGAACGGACAGGTTATGAACACTGAAGCTTTCTTT
.	once	TRBV5-4	TRBJ2-3	CASSLVVSSPTDTQYF	TGTGCCAGCAGCTTGGTTGTAAGCTCTCCCACAGATACGCAGTATTTT
TRBD1	once	TRBV30	TRBJ2-7	CAWSRDSTYEQYF	TGTGCCTGGAGTCGGGACAGCACCTACGAGCAGTACTTC
.	.	TRBV30	TRBJ2-1	CAWAPYTGWEQFF	TGTGCCTGGGCACCCTATACAGGGTGGGAGCAGTTCTTC
TRBD1	.	TRBV30	TRBJ1-5	CAWSTGTGYQPQHF	TGTGCCTGGAGTACCGGGACAGGATATCAGCCCCAGCATTTT
.	once	TRBV5-8	TRBJ1-1	CASSLAQVSEMNTEAFF	TGTGCCAGCAGCTTGGCTCAGGTGTCAGAAATGAACACTGAAGCTTTCTTT